The 25 T cell receptor beta chains presented below share a single source sample, sequenced in a study of Ad26.COV2.S vaccination and SARS-CoV-2 variants. Produced via immunoSEQ multiplex PCR; TCRdb's table is partial and in-frame only. This table holds hundreds of thousands of clones, around nine tenths found once. The treatment here: roughly 18 received Ad26.COV2.S at low or high dose, single or two shots; about 5 received placebo; per-sample allocation not given. Vaccine and placebo recipients were sampled on day 63 after the first injection. The sample here was peripheral blood, taken in a trial of Ad26.COV2.S vaccine versus placebo. These receptors all come from a person aged 18 to 65 who received the Ad26.COV2.S COVID-19 vaccine or a placebo.

The chain couples TRBV29-1 to TRBJ1-2, with a tentative D call TRBD1 (5 bases). The CDR3 runs to 11 residues. The ends were cut back, 6 bases at V and 4 bases at J, with 9 bases in the middle. Germline V gene data show CDR1 as SQVTM and CDR2 as ANQGSEA. This CDR3 reads CSVQGGYGYTF. The CDR3 DNA is TGCAGCGTCCAGGGTGGCTATGGCTACACCTTC. The full variable domain, with the rest looked up from reference TRBV29-1 and TRBJ1-2, is SAVISQKPSRDICQRGTSLTIQCQVDSQVTMMFWYRQQPGQSLTLIATANQGSEATYESGFVIDKFPISRPNLTFSTLTVSNMSPEDSSIYLCSVQGGYGYTFGSGTRLTVV.

The chain couples TRBV7-2 to TRBJ2-7, with a weak D call TRBD2 (6 bases). CDR3 length: 15 residues. Between the trimmed V and J ends, which lost 5 bases and 2 bases, there was a span of 16 bases. Germline V gene sequence: CDR1 SGHTA, CDR2 FQGNSA. CDR3 DNA: TGTGCCAGCAGCCCCAGTTTGGGGGGAACCTACGAGCAGTACTTC. Its translation: CASSPSLGGTYEQYF.

This chain links TRBV7-9 with TRBJ2-7, with unresolved D. V was clipped by 4 bases and J by 0 bases, with 7 bases between them. Germline assignment: CDR1 SEHNR and CDR2 FQNEAQ (reference sequence). This CDR3 contains 13 residues. CDR3 region: CASSYGPSYEQYF. In DNA form, the CDR3 reads TGTGCCAGCAGCTACGGCCCCTCCTACGAGCAGTACTTC.

CDR3 DNA sequence: TGTGCCAGCAGCTTAATTTTTCGGGGCCTGCGAAACAATGAGCAGTTCTTC. Protein sequence: CASSLIFRGLRNNEQFF. This chain uses TRBV7-8 with TRBJ2-1, with D perhaps assigned TRBD1 or TRBD2 (5 bases each). The length of the CDR3 is 17 residues. V lost 2 bases and J 5 bases, leaving 19 bases between the germline ends. Germline CDR1 reads SGHVS; CDR2 reads FQNEAQ.

The table lists this clone with a count of one. The chain is built from TRBV19 and TRBJ2-1; D is unresolved. Germline V lookup: CDR1 LNHDA, CDR2 SQIVND (reference sequence). CDR3 length: 14 amino acids. Trimming stripped 3 bases from V and 3 bases from J, with 9 bases between. The CDR3, as DNA: TGTGCCAGTAGTATTGGACGTTTCTACAATGAGCAGTTCTTC. Translating it yields CASSIGRFYNEQFF.

The chain uses TRBV5-6 and TRBJ1-1, with unresolved D. V lost 3 bases and J 7 bases, leaving 13 bases between the germline ends. The CDR3 is 13 amino acids. Germline V lookup: CDR1 SGHDT, CDR2 YYEEEE. DNA for the CDR3: TGTGCCAGCAGCTATGGGCAGCGGAGTGAAGCTTTCTTT. The encoded protein is CASSYGQRSEAFF.

V and J are TRBV30 and TRBJ1-4; D not resolved. The V end lost 0 bases, the J end lost 8 bases, and 4 bases lay between the germline ends. CDR1 and CDR2 from the germline V gene are GTSNPN and SVGIG (reference sequence). The CDR3 length is 11 residues. CDR3 region: CAWSVREKLFF. CDR3 bases: TGTGCCTGGAGTGTGAGGGAAAAACTGTTTTTT.

The V and J genes are TRBV29-1 and TRBJ1-1; D not resolved. Between the trimmed V and J ends, which lost 7 bases and 6 bases, there was a span of 18 bases. The CDR3 runs 13 residues. Germline CDR1 reads SQVTM; CDR2 reads ANQGSEA. The CDR3 DNA reads as TGCAGCGGCCTGGCAGGACTCTATGCTGAAGCTTTCTTT. Its protein is CSGLAGLYAEAFF.

The V and J genes are TRBV11-2 and TRBJ2-3; D gene unclear. Germline values: CDR1 SGHAT, CDR2 FQNNGV. V lost 7 bases, J lost 1 base, and 15 bases lay in between. The CDR3 totals 15 residues. The CDR3 nucleotides read TGTGCCAGCACCCGACCTCCAAATTGCACAGATACGCAGTATTTT. As protein: CASTRPPNCTDTQYF.

The V call is TRBV4-3, the J call TRBJ1-2; D is undetermined. CDR1 and CDR2 (germline): LGHNA, YSLEER. Trimming took off 0 bases at V and 4 bases at J, with 9 bases between the two ends. The CDR3 spans 14 residues. The CDR3 region has the DNA TGCGCCAGCAGCCAAGAGTGGTATACCTATGGCTACACCTTC. It translates to CASSQEWYTYGYTF.

V usage is TRBV5-5 and J usage is TRBJ2-1; 8 bases align to TRBD2. Germline CDR1 SGHKS, CDR2 YYEKEE (reference sequence). The CDR3 is 16 amino acids. V lost 3 bases and J lost 6; bases outside the gene matches: 11. The CDR3 nucleotides are TGTGCCAGCAGCTCCCGAGAGATAGCGGGGCCCAATGAGCAGTTCTTC. Translation: CASSSREIAGPNEQFF.

In DNA, the CDR3 is TGCAGCGTCCTGAGCGGAATCGAGCAGTACTTC. This gives the protein CSVLSGIEQYF. The rearrangement links TRBV29-1 to TRBJ2-7; possible D gene TRBD2, 5 bases. Germline V gene sequence: CDR1 SQVTM, CDR2 ANQGSEA. Trimming cost V 6 bases and J 6 bases, with 12 bases left between them. The CDR3 covers 11 residues.

This clone was seen just once. This chain uses TRBV2 with TRBJ1-2; 8 bases match TRBD1. The V gene end was trimmed by 2 bases and the J gene end by 7 bases; junction bases not matched to a gene: 6. CDR1 and CDR2 (germline): SNHLY, FYNNEI. The CDR3 covers 14 residues. CDR3 in DNA: TGTGCCAGCAGTGAATCCCACAGGGGGGCTGGCTACACCTTC. Its translation is CASSESHRGAGYTF.

This clone was observed a few times. V is TRBV9 and J is TRBJ2-2, with a weak D call TRBD2 (7 bases). Germline-derived CDR1 and CDR2 are SGDLS and YYNGEE. The V end was cut by 4 bases, the J end by 6 bases, with 16 bases between. CDR3 length equals 15 residues. As DNA, the CDR3 is TGTGCCAGCAGCCGCGACGGGGGGCTTCCCGGGGAGCTGTTTTTT. This sequence encodes CASSRDGGLPGELFF.

The chain uses TRBV14 and TRBJ1-6; D unclear. V shed 2 bases and J shed 0 bases, with 8 bases lying between them. The CDR3 contains 16 residues. CDR1 and CDR2 (germline): SGHDN, FVKESK. The CDR3 DNA is TGTGCCAGCAGCCAATTGGAGAGCTCCTATAATTCACCCCTCCACTTT. This gives the protein CASSQLESSYNSPLHF.

The CDR3 sequence: CASSQIRAVGEKLFF. DNA for the CDR3: TGCGCCAGCAGCCAGATCAGGGCGGTGGGGGAAAAACTGTTTTTT. The chain recombines TRBV4-3 with TRBJ1-4, with D possibly matching TRBD1 (5 bases). The CDR3 covers 15 residues. V lost 3 bases, J lost 8 bases, and 16 bases lay in between. The germline gives CDR1 LGHNA, CDR2 YSLEER.

The chain joins TRBV5-1 to TRBJ2-4, with D possibly TRBD1 on 6 matching bases. With 2 bases removed from V and 6 bases from J, the gap between germline ends came to 12 bases. The germline CDR1 and CDR2 sequences are SGHRS and YFSETQ. This CDR3 spans 14 amino acids. CDR3 sequence: CASSLGQGINIQYF. CDR3 coding DNA: TGCGCCAGCAGCTTAGGGCAGGGGATAAACATTCAGTACTTC.

The chain is built from TRBV7-2 and TRBJ1-4, with D unclear. Per the germline V gene, CDR1 is SGHTA and CDR2 is FQGNSA. The CDR3 covers 15 residues. V lost 2 bases to trimming and J lost 7 bases, with 14 bases between them. The CDR3 sequence: CASSLSQAAGEKLFF. CDR3 in DNA: TGTGCCAGCAGCTTATCCCAGGCCGCGGGTGAAAAACTGTTTTTT.

The chain links TRBV20-1 to TRBJ2-1, with TRBD2 as a possible D gene (6 bases). Germline assignment: CDR1 DFQATT and CDR2 SNEGSKA (reference sequence). The CDR3 is 14 residues long. V dropped 3 bases and J dropped 2 bases, with 11 bases sitting between them. The CDR3 protein is CSASFREPYNEQFF. The CDR3 region has the DNA TGCAGTGCTAGTTTCCGGGAGCCCTACAATGAGCAGTTCTTC.

For the CDR3, the DNA is TGCGCCAGCAGCTTGGTCAGGCCCAGCTCCTACGAGCAGTACTTC. This translates into CASSLVRPSSYEQYF. The chain couples TRBV5-1 to TRBJ2-7; the D is unclear. Germline V CDR1 and CDR2: SGHRS, YFSETQ. V lost 0 bases, J lost 0 bases, and 10 bases lay in between. The CDR3 totals 15 residues.

The V call is TRBV7-2, the J call TRBJ2-5; D might be TRBD1 (6 bases). With 3 bases removed from V and 2 bases from J, the gap between germline ends came to 7 bases. CDR1 and CDR2 from the germline V gene are SGHTA and FQGNSA. CDR3 length: 13 residues. The CDR3 here is CASSFGQQETQYF. CDR3 bases: TGTGCCAGCAGCTTCGGACAGCAAGAGACCCAGTACTTC.

V usage is TRBV14 and J usage is TRBJ1-2; 7 bases are a match to TRBD1. V lost 4 bases and J lost 4; bases outside the gene matches: 9. This CDR3 has 15 amino acids. CDR1 SGHDN and CDR2 FVKESK come from the germline V gene. The CDR3 nucleotides are TGTGCCAGCAGCCCTTTTGACAGGGACGCCTATGGCTACACCTTC. Protein: CASSPFDRDAYGYTF.

The chain couples TRBV19 to TRBJ2-1; the match to TRBD2 covers 7 bases. J gave up 5 bases and V 3 bases, and 7 bases lay outside the gene matches. Germline lookup yields CDR1 LNHDA and CDR2 SQIVND (reference sequence). This CDR3 spans 15 amino acids. CDR3 sequence reads: CASSIITSAHNEQFF. The CDR3 nucleotides are TGTGCCAGTAGTATTATCACTAGCGCGCACAATGAGCAGTTCTTC.

The chain employs TRBV7-9 and TRBJ2-2; 10 nucleotides agree with TRBD2. After removal of 5 bases from V and 6 bases from J, the junction contained 18 bases not matched to a gene. This CDR3 contains 19 residues. Germline assignment: CDR1 SEHNR and CDR2 FQNEAQ (reference sequence). The CDR3: CASSPVVSLAGVTPGELFF. The CDR3 DNA is TGTGCCAGCAGCCCCGTAGTTTCTCTAGCGGGAGTTACCCCCGGGGAGCTGTTTTTT.

The rearrangement joins TRBV7-2 to TRBJ2-7; the D is unclear. Germline CDR1 reads SGHTA; CDR2 reads FQGNSA. V was trimmed by 5 bases and J by 0 bases, leaving 17 bases between them. CDR3 length: 16 amino acids. This CDR3 reads CASSKESSRHSYEQYF. CDR3 nucleotide sequence: TGTGCCAGCAGCAAAGAGAGTAGCAGGCACTCCTACGAGCAGTACTTC.